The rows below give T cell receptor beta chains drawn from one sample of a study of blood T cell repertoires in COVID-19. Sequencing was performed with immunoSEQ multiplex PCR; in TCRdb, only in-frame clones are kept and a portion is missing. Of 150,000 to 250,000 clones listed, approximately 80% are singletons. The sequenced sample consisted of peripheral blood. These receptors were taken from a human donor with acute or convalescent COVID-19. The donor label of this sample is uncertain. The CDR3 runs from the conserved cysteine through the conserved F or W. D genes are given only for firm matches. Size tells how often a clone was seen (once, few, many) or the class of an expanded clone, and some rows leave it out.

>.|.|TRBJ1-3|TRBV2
CASTSESVGNTIYF
TGTGCCAGCACCTCCGAGAGCGTCGGAAACACCATATATTTT
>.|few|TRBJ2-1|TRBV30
CAWSPGLARVDEQFF
TGTGCCTGGTCCCCGGGGCTAGCGAGAGTGGATGAGCAGTTCTTC
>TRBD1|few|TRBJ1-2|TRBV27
CASKGTGLYGYTF
TGTGCCAGCAAGGGGACAGGGCTCTATGGCTACACCTTC
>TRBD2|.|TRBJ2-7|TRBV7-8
CASSRTGTSGSSYEQYF
TGTGCCAGCAGCCGAACCGGGACTAGCGGGAGTAGTTACGAGCAGTACTTC
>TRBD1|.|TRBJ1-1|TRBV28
CASGQNSQGARTEAFF
TGTGCCAGCGGCCAAAACTCTCAGGGGGCGCGTACTGAAGCTTTCTTT
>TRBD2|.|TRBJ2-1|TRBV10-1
CANRESTSGSRNEQFF
TGCGCCAACAGGGAATCTACTAGCGGGAGTAGGAATGAGCAGTTCTTC
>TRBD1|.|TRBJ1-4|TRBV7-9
CASSLVDRGGGKLFF
TGTGCCAGCAGCTTAGTCGACAGGGGAGGCGGAAAACTGTTTTTT
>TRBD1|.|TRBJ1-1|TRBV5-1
CASSRQGGNTEAFF
TGCGCCAGCAGCCGACAGGGCGGAAACACTGAAGCTTTCTTT
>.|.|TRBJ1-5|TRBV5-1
CASSLGPYSNQPQHF
TGCGCCAGCAGCTTGGGGCCGTATAGCAATCAGCCCCAGCATTTT
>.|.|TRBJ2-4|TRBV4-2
CASSQDRAGMASKNIQYF
TGTGCCAGCAGCCAAGATAGGGCGGGTATGGCGAGCAAAAACATTCAGTACTTC
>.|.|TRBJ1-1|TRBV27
CASSLQALNTEAFF
TGTGCCAGCAGTTTACAGGCCCTGAACACTGAAGCTTTCTTT
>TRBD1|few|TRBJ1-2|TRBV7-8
CASSPRQGPYGYTF
TGTGCCAGCAGCCCCCGACAGGGGCCCTATGGCTACACCTTC
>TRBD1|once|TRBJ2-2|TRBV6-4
CAGRGQGGDTGELFF
TGTGCCGGCAGAGGACAGGGGGGAGACACCGGGGAGCTGTTTTTT
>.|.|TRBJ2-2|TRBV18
CASSREEGSNTGELFF
TGTGCCAGCTCACGCGAAGAGGGCTCGAACACCGGGGAGCTGTTTTTT
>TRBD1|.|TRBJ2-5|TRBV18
CASSPGQGTQETQYF
TGTGCCAGCTCACCGGGACAGGGGACTCAAGAGACCCAGTACTTC
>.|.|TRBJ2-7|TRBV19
CASRLEANRPYEQYF
TGTGCCAGTAGGCTAGAAGCGAACAGGCCCTACGAGCAGTACTTC
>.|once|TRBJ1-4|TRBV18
CASSEQDATNEKLFF
TGTGCCAGCTCAGAACAGGATGCAACTAATGAAAAACTGTTTTTT
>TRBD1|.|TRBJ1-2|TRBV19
CASSMSADRHGYTF
TGTGCCAGTAGTATGTCGGCGGACAGGCACGGCTACACCTTC
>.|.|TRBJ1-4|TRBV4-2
CASSQEGRGGNEKLFF
TGTGCCAGCAGCCAAGAAGGAAGGGGTGGTAATGAAAAACTGTTTTTT
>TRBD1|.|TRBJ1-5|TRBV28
CASDGTGSGQPQHF
TGTGCCAGCGACGGGACAGGATCGGGACAGCCCCAGCATTTT
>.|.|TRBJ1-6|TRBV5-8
CASSLARPGDSPLHF
TGTGCCAGCAGCTTGGCCCGGCCGGGGGATTCACCCCTCCACTTT
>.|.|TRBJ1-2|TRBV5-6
CASSLVSPPGYTF
TGTGCCAGCAGCTTGGTTAGCCCTCCGGGCTACACCTTC
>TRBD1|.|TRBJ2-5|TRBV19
CASSIDNRGQETQYF
TGTGCCAGTAGTATAGATAACAGGGGGCAAGAGACCCAGTACTTC
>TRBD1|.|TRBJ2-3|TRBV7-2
CASSTGQGSTDTQYF
TGTGCCAGCAGCACCGGACAGGGAAGCACAGATACGCAGTATTTT